Each of the 29 T cell receptor beta chains below was sequenced from the same sample in a study of response to subunit inactivated influenza vaccine. TCRdb itself ran the RT-PCR reads through MiXCR, one entry per CDR3 protein. This sample has about 780,000 distinct CDR3 sequences, with approximately 18% found just once. This specimen consisted of PBMCs from blood, obtained more than 4 days after vaccination. These receptors all stem from a man between 45 and 60 years old who received an inactivated influenza vaccine.

This chain links TRBV29-1 with TRBJ2-2; D gene unclear. V was clipped by 2 bases and J by 1 base, with 11 bases between them. The CDR3 consists of 15 residues. Germline V gene sequence: CDR1 SQVTM, CDR2 ANQGSEA. CDR3 in amino acids: CSVEIGGKNTGELFF. The CDR3 region has the DNA TGCAGCGTTGAAATTGGCGGAAAGAACACCGGGGAGCTGTTTTTT.

J is TRBJ2-7 and V is TRBV27, with D perhaps matching TRBD1 or TRBD2 (5 bases each). V dropped 6 bases and J dropped 2 bases, with 23 bases sitting between them. CDR1 is MNHEY and CDR2 is SMNVEV in the germline V gene (reference sequence). CDR3 length: 17 residues. CDR3 sequence: CASRYRGNRDPTYEQYF. For the CDR3, the DNA is TGTGCCAGCAGATACAGAGGGAACCGGGACCCCACCTACGAGCAGTACTTC.

This chain uses TRBV20-1 with TRBJ2-5, with D tentatively TRBD2 (5 bases). With 4 bases removed from V and 9 bases from J, the gap between germline ends came to 12 bases. The CDR3 consists of 11 residues. In germline, CDR1 is DFQATT, CDR2 SNEGSKA (reference sequence). CDR3 sequence (DNA): TGCAGTGCTATTAGCGTGGGCCCCCAGTACTTC. Translation gives CSAISVGPQYF.

The chain recombines TRBV5-8 with TRBJ2-3; the D call may be TRBD1 or TRBD2 (5 bases each). CDR1 and CDR2 from the germline V gene are SGHTS and YDEGEE. The CDR3 consists of 15 residues. V shed 4 bases and J shed 0 bases, with 12 bases lying between them. The CDR3 DNA reads as TGTGCCAGCAGCCCGGGACGGAGAAGCACAGATACGCAGTATTTT. Protein: CASSPGRRSTDTQYF.

This sequence joins TRBV6-2 or TRBV6-3 and TRBJ1-2; D perhaps matches TRBD1 (6 bases). This CDR3 is 16 amino acids long. The V end was cut by 2 bases, the J end by 4 bases, with 17 bases between. Germline V CDR1 and CDR2: MNHEY, SVGEGT. CDR3 DNA: TGTGCCAGCAGTTACCTTCCCGGACAGCTGCCCTATGGCTACACCTTC. Its protein is CASSYLPGQLPYGYTF.

This clonotype was found a few times. The CDR3 spells CSARRDRGSQPQHF. The CDR3 DNA follows: TGCAGTGCTAGACGGGACAGGGGTAGTCAGCCCCAGCATTTT. This chain links TRBV20-1 with TRBJ1-5; 10 positions agree with TRBD1. Germline CDR1 DFQATT, CDR2 SNEGSKA (reference sequence). J gave up 6 bases and V 2 bases, and 4 bases lay outside the gene matches. This CDR3 is 14 amino acids long.

The chain joins TRBV12-3 or TRBV12-4 to TRBJ2-1, with 9 bases fitting TRBD2. J lost 3 bases, V lost 7 bases, and 4 bases had no gene match. CDR3 length: 14 amino acids. The DNA for the CDR3 is TGTGCCAGCAAAGTTAGCGGGGGCTACAATGAGCAGTTCTTC. This encodes CASKVSGGYNEQFF.

The gene calls are TRBV5-5 and TRBJ2-5; 9 positions agree with TRBD1. The germline CDR1 and CDR2 sequences are SGHKS and YYEKEE (reference sequence). J gave up 4 bases and V 2 bases, and 6 bases lay outside the gene matches. The CDR3 extends over 15 amino acids. Here the CDR3 DNA reads TGTGCCAGCAGCTTAACAGGGGGCACAGCAGAGACCCAGTACTTC. Translation: CASSLTGGTAETQYF.

This clonotype turned up a few times. The chain combines TRBV7-2 with TRBJ2-3, with D perhaps assigned TRBD1 or TRBD2 (6 bases each). This CDR3 is 17 amino acids long. With 5 bases removed from V and 1 base from J, the gap between germline ends came to 19 bases. The germline V gene has CDR1 SGHTA and CDR2 FQGNSA. For the CDR3, the DNA is TGTGCCAGCAGCATCCCCTTACGGGGGCTTCGCACAGATACGCAGTATTTT. This encodes CASSIPLRGLRTDTQYF.

This clonotype has just a few counts. The chain employs TRBV27 and TRBJ2-7, with a tentative D call TRBD1 (8 bases). CDR3 length equals 16 residues. V was cut by 2 bases and J by 2 bases, with 16 bases left in between. The V gene's germline CDR1 is MNHEY and CDR2 SMNVEV (reference sequence). Here the CDR3 reads CASSLNPTGGAYEQYF. CDR3 in DNA: TGTGCCAGCAGTTTAAACCCAACAGGGGGGGCCTACGAGCAGTACTTC.

The chain is built from TRBV20-1 and TRBJ2-7, with 13 nucleotides matching TRBD2. The trim removed 5 bases at V and 7 bases at J, leaving 11 bases unmatched. From germline, CDR1 is DFQATT and CDR2 SNEGSKA (reference sequence). This CDR3 is 15 amino acids long. The CDR3 nucleotides are TGCAGTGCTCTCGGGACTAGCGGGGCTATAGGGGAGCAGTACTTC. The encoded protein is CSALGTSGAIGEQYF.

This clonotype was recorded a few times. Here the CDR3 reads CASRGRGPQETQYF. The DNA of the CDR3 is TGTGCCAGCAGGGGCAGGGGACCTCAAGAGACCCAGTACTTC. This sequence joins TRBV12-3 or TRBV12-4 and TRBJ2-5, with D possibly being TRBD1 (6 bases). The V end was cut by 6 bases, the J end by 2 bases, with 13 bases between. The CDR3 consists of 14 residues.

This clonotype was seen at least ten times. The chain combines TRBV15 with TRBJ1-2, with D unresolved. Trimming removed 0 bases from V and 5 bases from J, with 7 bases in between. The length of the CDR3 is 13 residues. Germline V CDR1 and CDR2: LNHNV, YYDKDF (reference sequence). The CDR3 spells CATSREQLYGYTF. The CDR3 nucleotides read TGTGCCACCAGCAGAGAACAGTTATATGGCTACACCTTC.

This clonotype was seen a handful of times. This rearrangement joins TRBV5-5 to TRBJ2-7, with D perhaps TRBD1 (5 bases). Germline assignment: CDR1 SGHKS and CDR2 YYEKEE (reference sequence). V was shortened by 2 bases and J by 4 bases, with 10 bases between the two germline ends. The CDR3 loop spans 13 amino acids. The CDR3 protein is CASSFFREYEQYF. CDR3 DNA: TGTGCCAGCAGCTTTTTCAGGGAATACGAGCAGTACTTC.

The chain uses TRBV20-1 and TRBJ2-1, with D maybe TRBD1 (7 bases). Trimming removed 2 bases from V and 7 bases from J, with 18 bases in between. Germline CDR1 and CDR2: DFQATT and SNEGSKA (reference sequence). This CDR3 region has 15 residues. Written as DNA, the CDR3 is TGCAGTGCTAGAAGGGGGGCAGGGGGTGGGAATGAGCAGTTCTTC. It yields the protein CSARRGAGGGNEQFF.

This chain uses TRBV9 with TRBJ1-4, with D possibly TRBD1 on 6 matching bases. CDR3 size: 15 residues. Deletions cut 2 bases from V and 7 bases from J, with 15 bases between. Germline V gives CDR1 SGDLS, CDR2 YYNGEE. CDR3 DNA: TGTGCCAGCAGCGTGGTCGGGGGCGTAGGTGAAAAACTGTTTTTT. Translation gives CASSVVGGVGEKLFF.

V and J are TRBV28 and TRBJ1-1; 7 nucleotides agree with TRBD1. V dropped 6 bases and J dropped 11; count of bases not matched to a gene: 12. The CDR3 is made up of 13 amino acids. In germline, CDR1 is MDHEN, CDR2 SYDVKM. CDR3 nucleotide sequence: TGTGCCAGCAGGTCAACCCAGGGGGTCGCTGCTTTCTTT. Protein sequence: CASRSTQGVAAFF.

The rearrangement uses TRBV24-1 and TRBJ2-1; 8 bases match TRBD2. The ends lost 7 bases at V and 7 bases at J; junction bases unmatched: 8. The CDR3 has 14 amino acids. Germline V gene lookup returns CDR1 KGHDR and CDR2 SFDVKD. The CDR3 here is CATRSSGSTNEQFF. CDR3 DNA sequence: TGTGCCACCAGATCCAGCGGGAGTACGAATGAGCAGTTCTTC.

This sequence joins TRBV4-2 and TRBJ2-5, with 8 bases matching TRBD1. The germline V gene encodes CDR1 LGHNA and CDR2 YNFKEQ. Trimming took 1 base from V and 3 from J; bases not matched to a gene: 1. The CDR3 length is 14 residues. This chain's CDR3 is CASSQATGEETQYF. The CDR3 DNA sequence: TGTGCCAGCAGCCAAGCGACAGGGGAAGAGACCCAGTACTTC.

The CDR3 loop is CASSLRQGSPLHF. CDR3 nucleotides: TGTGCCAGCAGCCTGAGGCAGGGTTCACCCCTCCACTTT. The V call is TRBV7-2, the J call TRBJ1-6; maybe TRBD1 (5 bases). CDR1 SGHTA and CDR2 FQGNSA come from the germline V gene. With 5 bases removed from V and 9 bases from J, the gap between germline ends came to 11 bases. The CDR3 totals 13 residues.

The chain recombines TRBV2 with TRBJ2-3, with 9 nucleotides matching TRBD2. Trimming at V came to 2 bases and at J to 0 bases, leaving 6 bases not matched to a gene. The germline V gene has CDR1 SNHLY and CDR2 FYNNEI. The CDR3 is 17 residues long. In DNA, the CDR3 is TGTGCCAGCAGTGAATTTGTAGCGGGGGAAAGCACAGATACGCAGTATTTT. Protein sequence: CASSEFVAGESTDTQYF.

This clonotype was counted once. The chain joins TRBV28 to TRBJ2-3; possible D gene TRBD2, 6 bases. Trimming took off 5 bases at V and 1 base at J, with 13 bases between the two ends. This CDR3 has 15 residues. Looked up from germline, CDR1 is MDHEN and CDR2 is SYDVKM. The CDR3 sequence is CASSGKGGGTDTQYF. The CDR3 DNA is TGTGCCAGCAGTGGGAAGGGAGGTGGCACAGATACGCAGTATTTT.

The CDR3 nucleotides are TGCAGTGCTAGAGATAGTCGGTTTGAGCGGGGGTACTCCTACGAGCAGTACTTC. It codes for CSARDSRFERGYSYEQYF. The gene calls are TRBV20-1 and TRBJ2-7, with 8 positions matching TRBD2. The CDR3 sequence is 18 residues long. Germline values: CDR1 DFQATT, CDR2 SNEGSKA (reference sequence). V trimming: 0 bases; J trimming: 0 bases; junction bases outside the gene matches: 13.

In its sample, this clonotype was seen a few times. The V and J genes are TRBV20-1 and TRBJ1-2, with D possibly matching TRBD1 (5 bases). Trimming took off 0 bases at V and 8 bases at J, with 13 bases between the two ends. Germline V lookup: CDR1 DFQATT, CDR2 SNEGSKA (reference sequence). The CDR3 is made up of 13 amino acids. The CDR3 bases are TGCAGTGCTAGAGACCCGACAGCGTTGGGCTACACCTTC. This sequence encodes CSARDPTALGYTF.

This clonotype has more than one count but fewer than ten. V is TRBV5-1 and J is TRBJ2-7; possible D gene TRBD1, 7 bases. CDR1 is SGHRS and CDR2 is YFSETQ in the germline V gene. Trimming stripped 4 bases from V and 2 bases from J, with 16 bases between. The CDR3 is made up of 15 amino acids. The CDR3 reads CASSGGTARAYEQYF. DNA of the CDR3: TGCGCCAGCAGCGGAGGGACAGCGAGGGCCTACGAGCAGTACTTC.

This clonotype showed up just a few times. This chain connects TRBV28 to TRBJ1-5, with D unresolved. Germline assignment: CDR1 MDHEN and CDR2 SYDVKM. There are 13 residues in the CDR3. The ends were cut back, 1 base at V and 5 bases at J, with 6 bases in the middle. The CDR3 DNA reads as TGTGCCAGCAGTTTATCCCCTTATCAGCCCCAGCATTTT. Its translation: CASSLSPYQPQHF.

V and J are TRBV5-1 and TRBJ1-6; D ambiguous. The CDR3 totals 12 residues. Per germline, CDR1 SGHRS and CDR2 YFSETQ. V lost 5 bases and J 9 bases, leaving 9 bases between the germline ends. In nucleotides, the CDR3 is TGCGCCAGCAGGGATCCGGGTTCACCCCTCCACTTT. Its translation: CASRDPGSPLHF.

V and J are TRBV20-1 and TRBJ1-5, with D possibly being TRBD1 (5 bases). V lost 5 bases and J 1 base, leaving 15 bases between the germline ends. CDR1 and CDR2 from the germline V gene are DFQATT and SNEGSKA (reference sequence). This CDR3 spans 15 amino acids. The CDR3 region is CSARPRVASNQPQHF. Written as DNA, the CDR3 is TGCAGTGCTCGACCCAGGGTAGCGAGCAATCAGCCCCAGCATTTT.

V usage is TRBV6-2 or TRBV6-3 and J usage is TRBJ2-1; D call uncertain. The V gene's germline CDR1 is MNHEY and CDR2 SVGEGT. The CDR3 totals 12 residues. V shed 0 bases and J shed 9 bases, with 6 bases lying between them. Here the CDR3 DNA reads TGTGCCAGCAGTTACTCGATTTTTGAGCAGTTCTTC. This gives the protein CASSYSIFEQFF.